This T cell receptor (beta chain) emerged from a study of T cell responses to AZD1222 COVID-19 vaccine. Repertoires were generated with immunoSEQ multiplex PCR, while TCRdb's copy carries only in-frame clones and drops some. This sample has more than 95,000 clones, with 93% found just once. CDR1 is SNHLY, CDR2 FYNNEI, per germline. Trimming took 5 bases from V and 5 from J, leaving 12 bases between them. The CDR3 has 13 amino acids. The receptor's source is an adult in good health. The chain combines TRBV2 with TRBJ1-1; tentatively, D is TRBD1 (5 bases). Sequences were derived from peripheral blood, sampled on day 0 of AZD1222 vaccination. The CDR3 is CASSYGGNTEAFF. The CDR3 coding sequence is TGTGCCAGCAGTTATGGGGGGAATACTGAAGCTTTCTTT.